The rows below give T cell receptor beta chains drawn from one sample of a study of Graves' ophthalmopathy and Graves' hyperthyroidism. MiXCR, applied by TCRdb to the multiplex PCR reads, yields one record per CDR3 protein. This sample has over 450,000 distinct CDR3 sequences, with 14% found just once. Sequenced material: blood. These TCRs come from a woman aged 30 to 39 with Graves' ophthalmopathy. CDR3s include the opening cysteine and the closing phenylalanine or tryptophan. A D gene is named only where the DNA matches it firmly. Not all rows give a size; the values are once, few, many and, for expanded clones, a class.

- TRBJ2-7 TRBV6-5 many CASSFRGRRSYEQYF TGTGCCAGCAGTTTCCGGGGGAGGAGAAGCTACGAGCAGTACTTC
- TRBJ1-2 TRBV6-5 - CASSLAAAQQGYGYTF TGTGCCAGCAGTTTAGCGGCAGCGCAACAAGGGTATGGCTACACCTTC
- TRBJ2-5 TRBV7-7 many CASSLDGQAYQETQYF TGTGCTAGCAGCTTAGATGGGCAGGCGTACCAAGAGACCCAGTACTTC
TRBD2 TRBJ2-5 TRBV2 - CASVRGGGGAFETQYF TGTGCCAGCGTGAGGGGTGGCGGGGGGGCATTTGAGACCCAGTACTTC
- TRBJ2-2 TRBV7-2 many CASSLGLFNTGELFF TGTGCCAGCAGCTTAGGGCTCTTCAACACCGGGGAGCTGTTTTTT
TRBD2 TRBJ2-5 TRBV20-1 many CSAILAGGTIQETQYF TGCAGTGCTATACTAGCGGGGGGAACCATTCAAGAGACCCAGTACTTC
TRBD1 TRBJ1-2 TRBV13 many CASSPPSTGGSGYTF TGTGCCAGCAGCCCCCCCTCCACAGGGGGCTCCGGCTACACCTTC
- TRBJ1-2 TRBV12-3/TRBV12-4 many CASNRLGRGYTF TGTGCCAGCAACCGCCTGGGTCGGGGCTACACCTTC
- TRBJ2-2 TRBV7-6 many CASSLQGNGELFF TGTGCCAGCAGCTTGCAGGGGAACGGGGAGCTGTTTTTT
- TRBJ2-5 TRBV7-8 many CASSLALGGGLEETQYF TGTGCCAGCAGCTTAGCGCTCGGCGGGGGCCTAGAAGAGACCCAGTACTTC
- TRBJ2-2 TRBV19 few CASSISRENTGELFF TGTGCCAGTAGTATTTCCAGGGAAAACACCGGGGAGCTGTTTTTT
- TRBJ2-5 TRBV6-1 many CASTRDVARETQYF TGTGCCAGCACCCGGGACGTAGCAAGGGAGACCCAGTACTTC
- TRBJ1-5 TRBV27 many CASSWGQNQPQHF TGTGCCAGCAGTTGGGGGCAGAATCAGCCCCAGCATTTT
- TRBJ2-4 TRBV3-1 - CASSQGVPLAKNIQYF TGTGCCAGCAGCCAGGGTGTACCACTAGCCAAAAACATTCAGTACTTC
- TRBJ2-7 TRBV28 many CASSSIQWSSYEQYF TGTGCCAGCAGTTCGATTCAGTGGAGCTCCTACGAGCAGTACTTC
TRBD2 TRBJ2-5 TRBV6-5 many CASSWLAGGRETQYF TGTGCCAGCAGTTGGCTAGCGGGAGGTCGGGAGACCCAGTACTTC
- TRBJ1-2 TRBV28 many CASSVDSYGYTF TGTGCCAGCAGCGTGGACAGCTATGGCTACACCTTC
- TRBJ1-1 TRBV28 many CASSGPPNTEAFF TGTGCCAGCAGTGGACCCCCGAACACTGAAGCTTTCTTT
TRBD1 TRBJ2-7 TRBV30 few CAWSTGDYYEQYF TGTGCCTGGAGTACAGGGGATTACTACGAGCAGTACTTC
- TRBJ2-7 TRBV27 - CASSLIGHRYEQYF TGTGCCAGCAGTTTAATTGGACACCGCTACGAGCAGTACTTC
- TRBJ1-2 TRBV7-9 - CASSFGFAEANYGYTF TGTGCCAGCAGCTTTGGGTTCGCAGAGGCTAACTATGGCTACACCTTC
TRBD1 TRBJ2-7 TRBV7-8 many CASSLVVGTGVYEQYF TGTGCCAGCAGCTTAGTGGTCGGGACAGGGGTTTACGAGCAGTACTTC
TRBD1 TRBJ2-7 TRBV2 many CASSEAGQGNYEQYF TGTGCCAGCAGTGAAGCGGGACAGGGTAACTACGAGCAGTACTTC
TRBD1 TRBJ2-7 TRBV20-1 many CSASRTGGEQYF TGCAGTGCTTCTCGGACAGGGGGCGAGCAGTACTTC
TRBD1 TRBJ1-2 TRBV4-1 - CASSQDRGVGYGYTF TGCGCCAGCAGCCAGGACAGGGGGGTTGGCTATGGCTACACCTTC
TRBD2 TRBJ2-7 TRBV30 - CAWRGAGESYEQYF TGTGCCTGGAGGGGAGCGGGAGAGAGTTACGAGCAGTACTTC
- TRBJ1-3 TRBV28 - CASSLPSSGNTIYF TGTGCCAGCAGTTTACCTTCCTCTGGAAACACCATATATTTT
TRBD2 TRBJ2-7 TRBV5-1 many CASSPGGRPPLKQYF TGCGCCAGCAGCCCCGGGGGGAGGCCCCCCCTGAAGCAGTACTTC
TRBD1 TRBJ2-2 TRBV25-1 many CASSDMTGGIAGELFF TGTGCCAGCAGTGATATGACAGGGGGGATCGCCGGGGAGCTGTTTTTT
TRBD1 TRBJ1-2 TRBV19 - CASSIPGQGGYGYTF TGTGCCAGTAGTATCCCCGGACAGGGAGGGTATGGCTACACCTTC
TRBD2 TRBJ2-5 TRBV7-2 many CATDLGGRGQETQYF TGTGCCACCGATTTGGGAGGGCGTGGGCAAGAGACCCAGTACTTC
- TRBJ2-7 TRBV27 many CASTLNRDGTYEQYF TGTGCCAGCACCCTAAACCGGGACGGGACCTACGAGCAGTACTTC